This is a list of T cell receptor beta chains from one sample in a study of cytomegalovirus exposure and HLA in healthy donors. This table comes from immunoSEQ multiplex PCR, and its TCRdb copy is limited to in-frame clones, with some not included. The sample holds about 59,000 clones, around 83% seen once. The sequenced sample was PBMCs. The receptor source for this set is a human donor in good health. CDR3s include the opening cysteine and the closing phenylalanine or tryptophan. The order of the fields is J gene, clone size, D gene, V gene, CDR3 protein, CDR3 DNA. D genes are given only for firm matches. Rows give clone size only sometimes, using once, few, many, or a class for an expanded clone.

TRBJ2-2 | - | - | TRBV11-1 | CASSLMATGELFF | TGTGCCAGCAGCTTAATGGCCACCGGGGAGCTGTTTTTT
TRBJ2-7 | - | - | TRBV7-2 | CASSALGRNYEQYF | TGTGCCAGCAGCGCCCTGGGGCGGAATTACGAGCAGTACTTC
TRBJ2-7 | - | TRBD2 | TRBV20-1 | CSANILAQQYF | TGCAGTGCGAATATACTAGCGCAGCAGTACTTC
TRBJ2-5 | once | - | TRBV4-1 | CASSQDRIVGPETQYF | TGCGCCAGCAGCCAAGATCGGATAGTGGGGCCAGAGACCCAGTACTTC
TRBJ2-1 | - | - | TRBV7-9 | CASSPSPGLDSYEQFF | TGTGCCAGCAGCCCGTCACCAGGGCTAGACAGTTATGAGCAGTTCTTC
TRBJ2-7 | - | - | TRBV2 | CASKLISYEQYF | TGTGCCAGCAAACTCATTTCCTACGAGCAGTACTTC
TRBJ2-1 | - | TRBD2 | TRBV15 | CATSREGKLGLAGAYNEQFF | TGTGCCACCAGCAGAGAGGGAAAACTTGGACTAGCGGGAGCTTACAATGAGCAGTTCTTC
TRBJ1-6 | once | - | TRBV6-5 | CASSAGEVSYSPLHF | TGTGCCAGCAGTGCCGGGGAGGTATCTTATTCACCCCTCCACTTT
TRBJ2-7 | - | TRBD2 | TRBV5-5 | CASSWRYRVAGDYEQYF | TGTGCCAGCAGCTGGAGGTACAGAGTAGCGGGAGACTACGAGCAGTACTTC
TRBJ2-7 | - | TRBD2 | TRBV28 | CASSPPSAGGRYEQYF | TGTGCCAGCAGTCCACCGTCAGCGGGAGGAAGATACGAGCAGTACTTC
TRBJ2-7 | once | TRBD1 | TRBV11-2 | CASSPELTGTGYEQYF | TGTGCCAGCAGCCCAGAATTAACCGGGACAGGGTACGAGCAGTACTTC
TRBJ2-7 | - | TRBD2 | TRBV18 | CASSLSGGKSYEQYF | TGTGCCAGCTCACTTAGCGGGGGGAAATCCTACGAGCAGTACTTC
TRBJ2-7 | - | - | TRBV29-1 | CSVGEVYEQYF | TGCAGCGTTGGGGAGGTCTACGAGCAGTACTTC
TRBJ2-5 | - | - | TRBV19 | CASSPLPTGTWSLETQYF | TGTGCCAGTAGTCCCCTACCCACCGGGACTTGGTCATTGGAGACCCAGTACTTC
TRBJ2-3 | - | - | TRBV5-1 | CASSLQGSDTQYF | TGCGCCAGCAGCTTGCAGGGTTCAGATACGCAGTATTTT
TRBJ1-4 | - | - | TRBV11-2 | CASSRKTDEKLFF | TGTGCCAGCAGCAGAAAAACGGATGAAAAACTGTTTTTT
TRBJ1-5 | - | - | TRBV6-4 | CASSEQVNQPQHF | TGTGCCAGCAGTGAACAGGTCAATCAGCCCCAGCATTTT
TRBJ2-1 | - | - | TRBV7-2 | CASSQSGEQFF | TGTGCCAGCAGCCAATCGGGTGAGCAGTTCTTC
TRBJ2-2 | - | - | TRBV18 | CASSPVSFTGELFF | TGTGCCAGCTCACCAGTTTCTTTCACCGGGGAGCTGTTTTTT
TRBJ2-3 | - | TRBD2 | TRBV27 | CASRNHGGTSGRVDTQYF | TGTGCCAGCAGGAATCACGGGGGGACTAGCGGGAGAGTAGATACGCAGTATTTT
TRBJ2-3 | - | - | TRBV11-1 | CASSFGRGISTDTQYF | TGTGCCAGCAGCTTCGGCAGGGGAATTAGCACAGATACGCAGTATTTT
TRBJ2-7 | - | - | TRBV18 | CASSPTGFLSEQYF | TGTGCCAGCTCACCAACAGGGTTTCTCTCCGAGCAGTACTTC
TRBJ1-5 | - | - | TRBV15 | CATDFTRQPQHF | TGTGCCACCGATTTCACGAGGCAGCCCCAGCATTTT
TRBJ1-1 | - | - | TRBV29-1 | CSVHPGTEAFF | TGCAGCGTTCACCCAGGCACTGAAGCTTTCTTT
TRBJ2-1 | - | TRBD2 | TRBV11-2 | CASSLLADYNEQFF | TGTGCCAGCAGCTTACTAGCGGACTACAATGAGCAGTTCTTC
TRBJ2-3 | - | TRBD2 | TRBV12-5 | CASGPPRMAGTSGGEDTQYF | TGTGCTAGTGGTCCGCCGCGAATGGCCGGGACTAGCGGGGGAGAAGATACGCAGTATTTT
TRBJ2-1 | few | - | TRBV19 | CARATSFHNEQFF | TGTGCCAGAGCTACTAGTTTCCACAATGAGCAGTTCTTC
TRBJ1-5 | few | TRBD1 | TRBV6-5 | CASGGTGVDNQPQHF | TGTGCCAGCGGGGGGACAGGGGTAGACAATCAGCCCCAGCATTTT
TRBJ1-1 | - | TRBD1 | TRBV10-3 | CAISESLTGVGTEAFF | TGTGCCATCAGTGAGTCCCTGACAGGGGTAGGGACTGAAGCTTTCTTT
TRBJ2-7 | - | TRBD1 | TRBV5-1 | CASGTGSSYEQYF | TGCGCCAGTGGGACAGGGAGCTCCTACGAGCAGTACTTC
TRBJ2-2 | few | - | TRBV6-1 | CASSGTTEGTGELFF | TGTGCCAGCAGTGGTACAACGGAGGGCACCGGGGAGCTGTTTTTT
TRBJ2-3 | - | TRBD1 | TRBV5-4 | CASSLRRLDRGQTDTQYF | TGTGCCAGCAGCTTGAGGAGGCTAGACAGGGGGCAAACAGATACGCAGTATTTT
TRBJ2-1 | few | - | TRBV23-1 | CASNTQGSYNEQFF | TGCGCCAGCAATACACAGGGTTCCTACAATGAGCAGTTCTTC
TRBJ2-1 | - | TRBD1 | TRBV5-4 | CASGGQGYNEQFF | TGTGCCAGCGGAGGACAGGGGTACAATGAGCAGTTCTTC
TRBJ2-3 | - | TRBD1 | TRBV10-1 | CASSESRTGATDTQYF | TGCGCCAGCAGTGAGTCGAGGACAGGGGCCACAGATACGCAGTATTTT
TRBJ2-7 | - | TRBD1 | TRBV5-6 | CASSWSGTEVYEQYF | TGTGCCAGCAGCTGGTCCGGGACAGAGGTATACGAGCAGTACTTC
TRBJ1-2 | few | - | TRBV5-1 | CASSLGYQGGYTF | TGCGCCAGCAGCTTGGGTTATCAGGGCGGCTACACCTTC
TRBJ1-2 | - | TRBD1 | TRBV5-8 | CASSSLRGRDYGYTF | TGTGCCAGCAGCTCGCTGAGGGGGCGCGACTATGGCTACACCTTC
TRBJ2-2 | - | TRBD1 | TRBV6-5 | CASRPQGYGGELFF | TGTGCCAGCAGACCACAGGGGTATGGCGGGGAGCTGTTTTTT
TRBJ1-1 | - | TRBD1 | TRBV14 | CASSQEVGARGRMNTEAFF | TGTGCCAGCAGCCAAGAAGTCGGTGCCAGGGGGCGGATGAACACTGAAGCTTTCTTT
TRBJ2-3 | - | TRBD2 | TRBV4-3 | CASSWEGPDTQYF | TGCGCCAGCAGCTGGGAGGGGCCAGATACGCAGTATTTT
TRBJ2-1 | - | - | TRBV29-1 | CSVRGKTTYNEQFF | TGCAGCGTGAGGGGGAAGACGACCTACAATGAGCAGTTCTTC
TRBJ2-3 | few | TRBD2 | TRBV7-3 | CASSLRAVGGGSTDTQYF | TGTGCCAGCAGCTTAAGGGCTGTCGGCGGGGGGAGCACAGATACGCAGTATTTT
TRBJ2-2 | few | - | TRBV7-9 | CASSLMRNTGELFF | TGTGCCAGCAGCTTAATGAGGAACACCGGGGAGCTGTTTTTT
TRBJ1-4 | - | TRBD1 | TRBV4-2 | CASSPDRGREKLFF | TGTGCCAGCAGCCCGGACAGGGGTCGTGAAAAACTGTTTTTT
TRBJ1-2 | - | - | TRBV15 | CATSREQRNYGYTF | TGTGCCACCAGCAGGGAGCAGAGGAACTATGGCTACACCTTC
TRBJ2-7 | few | - | TRBV2 | CASSDWVLEYEQYF | TGTGCCAGCAGTGATTGGGTTTTGGAGTACGAGCAGTACTTC